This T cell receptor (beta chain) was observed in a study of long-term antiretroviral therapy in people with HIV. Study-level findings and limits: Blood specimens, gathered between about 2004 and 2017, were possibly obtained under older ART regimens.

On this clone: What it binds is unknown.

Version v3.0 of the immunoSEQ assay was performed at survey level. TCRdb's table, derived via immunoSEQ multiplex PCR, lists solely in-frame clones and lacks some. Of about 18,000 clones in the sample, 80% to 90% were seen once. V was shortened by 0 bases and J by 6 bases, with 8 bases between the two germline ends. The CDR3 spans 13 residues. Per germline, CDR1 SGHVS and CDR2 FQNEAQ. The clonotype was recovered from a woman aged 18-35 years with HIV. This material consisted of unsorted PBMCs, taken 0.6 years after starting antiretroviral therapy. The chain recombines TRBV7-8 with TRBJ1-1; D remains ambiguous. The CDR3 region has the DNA TGTGCCAGCAGCTTAGCAAGGCGCGCTGAAGCTTTCTTT. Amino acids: CASSLARRAEAFF.